This T cell receptor beta chain was captured in a study of blood T cell repertoires in COVID-19 (TCRdb year 2020). Background for the entire study: The collaborator samples originated in the United States, Italy and Spain and spanned the acute and convalescent phases of COVID-19. The repertoires were made available in a free public database intended to serve as a resource for research on the immune response to SARS-CoV-2. A de-identified subject ID, COVID-19 status, age in years and sex were almost always included in the sample metadata. Where available, HLA class I and class II types were taken from metadata supplied by the sample provider and were not determined by assay-based typing. Subjects who had been exposed to COVID-19, were actively infected with it, or had recovered from it provided the deeply sampled blood TCRbeta repertoires that made up the dataset. The samples were drawn from two sources: the first 160 participants of the ongoing ImmuneRACE study, and 950 to 1,500 subjects contributed by 6 global collaborators. The material from the prospective study consisted of cDNA or gDNA derived from T cells, B-cell-depleted T cells, or PBMCs.

The investigation overall reported the following: Clinical and demographic metadata were provided uncurated, with the amount varying by source and participant.

A note on this clone: No antigen is known for it. One base away there is no much larger clone; base qualities are not given.

TCRbeta CDR3 regions were amplified from genomic DNA by means of the immunoSEQ Assay, a bias-controlled multiplex PCR. The paper's processing steps were these. Nucleated cell counts per sample were estimated from amplification of reference gene primers within the assay. Sequence reads were collapsed and filtered to measure the absolute abundance of every unique TCRbeta CDR3 rearrangement. Productive Simpson clonality was computed per sample as the square root of Simpson's diversity index over productive rearrangements. TCRdb carries this immuneACCESS record with in-frame sequences only. Its versions omit some clonotypes, under half of them owing to an unresolved V gene in the studies checked, with the rest unexplained. The V and J calls and clone size are taken from that table; D and trimming were inferred from the DNA. This sample is represented by more than 65,000 clones; 80% to 90% of them were singletons. Of the sample, more than 5.5% falls within the top ten clones.

Taken from the germline V gene, the CDR1 and CDR2 loops are SGHRS and YFSETQ. The CDR3 measures 16 amino acids from cysteine to phenylalanine. The sequence is cut down to CDR3 DNA, 48 bases in frame from base 1. The V and J ends are trimmed by 4 bases and 3 bases, leaving 19 bases between them. Each collaborating institution followed its own protocols to collect whole blood in K2EDTA tubes. For TCRbeta analysis, collaborators shipped samples as frozen whole blood, isolated PBMCs, or DNA extracted from either of those sample types. Specimen: peripheral blood. This chain joins TRBV5-1 to TRBJ1-1; too little of a D gene remains to name it. The receptor's source is a woman in her fifties or sixties with acute or convalescent COVID-19. The DNA sequence is as follows: TGCGCCAGCAGCAGGACTGGGCACGGTGGGGACACTGAAGCTTTCTTT. Translated, this gives CASSRTGHGGDTEAFF.